Shown below are 24 T cell receptor beta chains from a single sample sequenced in a study of regulatory T cells in long-lasting Graves disease. As for time point: newly diagnosed GD, antithyroid drugs for less than 3 months. The TCR library was made from RNA that had been extracted from PBMCs in TRIzol. Sequencing libraries for TCR beta were prepared with iRepertoire HTBI primers and Arm-PCR of CDR3 regions. TCRdb re-derived calls from the multiplex PCR reads in MiXCR, one entry per CDR3 protein. The sample has about 520,000 distinct CDR3 sequences, 12% seen once. These same records also appear under a second study, on T cells in Graves' hyperthyroidism and ophthalmopathy.

Sequenced material: peripheral blood mononuclear cells (PBMCs), taken at new diagnosis, from a patient treated with antithyroid drugs. Source of these receptors: a woman aged 25 to 45 with Graves disease.

This clonotype was observed at least ten times. J is TRBJ2-5 and V is TRBV29-1; 10 bases are a match to TRBD2. After removal of 4 bases from V and 4 bases from J, the junction contained 9 bases not matched to a gene. The CDR3 extends over 15 amino acids. The germline gives CDR1 SQVTM, CDR2 ANQGSEA. CDR3 DNA sequence: TGCAGCGTTGTAGGGTCAGCGGGAGGGAGAGAGACCCAGTACTTC. It translates to CSVVGSAGGRETQYF.

This clonotype was recorded many times. The V call is TRBV6-1, the J call TRBJ2-1; D is undetermined. The better agreement between TRBJ2-5 and the DNA end casts doubt on the J call. Germline CDR1 MNHNS, CDR2 SASEGT. This CDR3 is built from 12 residues. CDR3 DNA: TGTGCCAGCAGTGAACTTCTGGAGACCCAGTACTTC. This gives the protein CASSELLETQYF.

Worth noting for this clonotype: One base separates it from a far larger clone, so it is likely a read error. The chain is built from TRBV11-1 and TRBJ1-2, with D perhaps matching TRBD1 (5 bases). The CDR3 covers 13 residues. CDR1 is SGHAT, CDR2 FQDESV, per germline (reference sequence). The CDR3 DNA is TGTTCCAGCAGCTCTCAGGGACGGGGCGGCTACACCTTC. This translates into CSSSSQGRGGYTF.

In its sample, this clonotype was seen once. With a far larger clone one base away, a read error is the likely cause. V is TRBV11-2 and J is TRBJ2-3; possibly TRBD2 for D (6 bases). The DNA end is a closer match to TRBJ2-5, so the J assignment may be wrong. Germline values: CDR1 SGHAT, CDR2 FQNNGV. The CDR3 sequence is 17 residues long. The CDR3 is CASSFMGPGAARGTQYF. Written as DNA, the CDR3 is TGTGCCAGCAGCTTCATGGGGCCGGGAGCAGCGAGAGGGACCCAGTACTTC.

The table lists this clonotype with many counts. The chain combines TRBV18 with TRBJ1-4; D uncertain. This CDR3 has 15 residues. Germline CDR1 and CDR2: KGHSH and LQKENI. The V and J ends lost 0 bases and 5 bases respectively, with 10 bases between them. The CDR3, as DNA: TGTGCCAGCTCACCACCGGGCCCGGGGAATGAAAAACTGTTTTTT. Protein: CASSPPGPGNEKLFF.

This clonotype was recorded many times. The gene calls are TRBV10-3 and TRBJ2-2; tentative D call: TRBD2 (6 bases). CDR1 is ENHRY and CDR2 is SYGVKD in the germline V gene. With 9 bases removed from V and 5 bases from J, the gap between germline ends came to 13 bases. The CDR3 has 13 residues. The DNA of the CDR3 is TGTGCCATAGGGGACTCAAAGACCGGGGAGCTGTTTTTT. As protein: CAIGDSKTGELFF.

This clonotype was found many times. The chain recombines TRBV7-2 with TRBJ2-6, with D possibly matching TRBD2 (6 bases). This CDR3 contains 17 residues. The germline gives CDR1 SGHTA, CDR2 FQGNSA. V lost 0 bases, J lost 4 bases, and 13 bases lay in between. The CDR3 sequence is CASSLAVAGYGANVLTF. The CDR3 DNA sequence: TGTGCCAGCAGCTTAGCGGTCGCGGGGTACGGGGCCAACGTCCTGACTTTC.

With regard to this clonotype: A much more abundant neighbour one base away suggests this may be a read error. In DNA form, the CDR3 reads TGTGCCAGCAGCTTAATGGGGACTGCCTCCTACGAGCAGTTCTTC. It codes for CASSLMGTASYEQFF. This sequence joins TRBV7-9 and TRBJ2-1, with D maybe TRBD2 (6 bases). Germline CDR1 SEHNR, CDR2 FQNEAQ (reference sequence). The CDR3 has 15 amino acids. V was shortened by 2 bases and J by 10 bases, with 18 bases between the two germline ends.

This clonotype has more than one count but fewer than ten. This chain links TRBV18 with TRBJ1-1, with no clear D. Germline CDR1 and CDR2: KGHSH and LQKENI. The CDR3 extends over 15 amino acids. The V and J ends lost 6 bases and 2 bases respectively, with 16 bases between them. The CDR3 region has the DNA TGTGCCAGCTCCCCTAAGCGGCAGTATAACACTGAAGCTTTCTTT. Translation gives CASSPKRQYNTEAFF. The variable domain in full, completed from reference TRBV18 and TRBJ1-1, reads NAGVMQNPRHLVRRRGQEARLRCSPMKGHSHVYWYRQLPEEGLKFMVYLQKENIIDESGMPKERFSAEFPKEGPSILRIQQVVRGDSAAYFCASSPKRQYNTEAFFGQGTRLTVV.

This clonotype was picked up many times. The V call is TRBV7-8, the J call TRBJ2-1, with D perhaps TRBD1 (5 bases). Trimming shortened V by 3 bases and J by 1 base, and 10 bases separated the two germline ends. The CDR3 extends over 15 amino acids. Germline V gene sequence: CDR1 SGHVS, CDR2 FQNEAQ. This CDR3 reads CASSFQGGSYNEQFF. CDR3 DNA sequence: TGTGCCAGCAGCTTCCAGGGTGGGTCCTACAATGAGCAGTTCTTC. The full variable domain, its missing parts supplied by reference TRBV7-8 and TRBJ2-1, is GAGVSQSPRYKVAKRGQDVALRCDPISGHVSLFWYQQALGQGPEFLTYFQNEAQLDKSGLPSDRFFAERPEGSVSTLKIQRTQQEDSAVYLCASSFQGGSYNEQFFGPGTRLTVL.

The table lists this clonotype with many counts. V is TRBV11-3 and J is TRBJ2-7, with 7 bases that match TRBD1. Trimming took 1 base from V and 5 from J; bases not matched to a gene: 11. The CDR3 covers 16 residues. The germline V gene encodes CDR1 SGHNT and CDR2 YENEEA. The CDR3, as DNA: TGTGCCAGCAGCTTAGGTCGGAGTGACAGGGCGGACGAGCAGTACTTC. Residues: CASSLGRSDRADEQYF.

This clonotype was detected ten times or more. The rearrangement links TRBV18 to TRBJ2-5; no clear D. Germline CDR1 KGHSH, CDR2 LQKENI. This CDR3 contains 14 residues. Trimming removed 2 bases from V and 1 base from J, with 8 bases in between. CDR3 nucleotide sequence: TGTGCCAGCTCACCAACCTATTCCCAAGAGACCCAGTACTTC. Translated, it gives CASSPTYSQETQYF.

This clonotype was seen many times. J is TRBJ2-1 and V is TRBV19; 10 bases are a match to TRBD2. The trim removed 3 bases at V and 7 bases at J, leaving 6 bases unmatched. Germline CDR1 and CDR2: LNHDA and SQIVND (reference sequence). The CDR3 extends over 15 amino acids. The CDR3 loop reads CASSIGAGGRNEQFF. CDR3 DNA: TGTGCCAGTAGTATTGGAGCGGGAGGGAGGAATGAGCAGTTCTTC.

This clonotype was counted many times. CDR3 protein: CASSLFRGYPEAFF. In DNA, the CDR3 is TGTGCCAGCAGCTTATTTAGAGGGTACCCTGAAGCTTTCTTT. J is TRBJ1-1 and V is TRBV7-8; no definite D call. From germline, CDR1 is SGHVS and CDR2 FQNEAQ. Trimming took off 2 bases at V and 6 bases at J, with 13 bases between the two ends. CDR3 length: 14 amino acids. Using reference TRBV7-8 and TRBJ1-1 for the parts outside the CDR3, the full variable domain is GAGVSQSPRYKVAKRGQDVALRCDPISGHVSLFWYQQALGQGPEFLTYFQNEAQLDKSGLPSDRFFAERPEGSVSTLKIQRTQQEDSAVYLCASSLFRGYPEAFFGQGTRLTVV.

This clonotype has at least ten counts. The V call is TRBV10-3, the J call TRBJ2-7; D remains ambiguous. The length of the CDR3 is 16 residues. V was cut by 1 base and J by 0 bases, with 13 bases left in between. CDR1 is ENHRY, CDR2 SYGVKD, per germline. The CDR3 DNA reads TGTGCCATCAGTGAGTTGGGCATGGCCCCCTCCTACGAGCAGTACTTC. It translates to CAISELGMAPSYEQYF.

Of note for this clonotype: A much larger clone lies one base from this, so it may be a read error. The gene calls are TRBV10-3 and TRBJ2-7; 7 bases align to TRBD2. The CDR3 covers 15 residues. J lost 7 bases, V lost 5 bases, and 14 bases had no gene match. Germline lookup yields CDR1 ENHRY and CDR2 SYGVKD. CDR3 residues: CAISQLAGDSNEQYF. In DNA form, the CDR3 reads TGTGCCATCAGTCAACTCGCGGGAGATAGTAATGAGCAGTACTTC.

This clonotype was found many times. The chain links TRBV18 to TRBJ1-1; the D gene is possibly TRBD1 (5 bases). This CDR3 spans 15 amino acids. V was clipped by 2 bases and J by 0 bases, with 10 bases between them. The germline V gene encodes CDR1 KGHSH and CDR2 LQKENI. CDR3: CASSPERGMNTEAFF. The CDR3 DNA reads as TGTGCCAGCTCACCAGAGCGGGGGATGAACACTGAAGCTTTCTTT.

This clonotype was found once. The rearrangement uses TRBV28 and TRBJ2-2; TRBD2 aligns across 9 bases. V shed 8 bases, J shed 6 bases, and the junction held 22 bases outside the gene matches. The CDR3 is made up of 19 amino acids. Germline loops: CDR1 MDHEN, CDR2 SYDVKM. The CDR3 nucleotides read TGTGCCAGCTGCCGACTAGCGGATGTTCTAGGGGGGGTCGCCGGGGAGCTGTTTTTT. This translates into CASCRLADVLGGVAGELFF.

Many counts were recorded for this clonotype. The chain combines TRBV7-2 with TRBJ2-7; no firm D call. CDR1 SGHTA and CDR2 FQGNSA come from the germline V gene. Trimming shortened V by 5 bases and J by 0 bases, and 11 bases separated the two germline ends. This CDR3 region has 14 residues. The CDR3 nucleotides read TGTGCCAGCAGCCTTGCGGTAGACTCCTACGAGCAGTACTTC. Protein sequence: CASSLAVDSYEQYF.

V is TRBV18 and J is TRBJ2-2, with a weak D call TRBD2 (6 bases). This CDR3 comprises 15 residues. Deletions cut 0 bases from V and 5 bases from J, with 10 bases between. The V gene's germline CDR1 is KGHSH and CDR2 LQKENI. The CDR3 DNA reads as TGTGCCAGCTCACCACCGAATGGGGGGACCGGGGAGCTGTTTTTT. This sequence encodes CASSPPNGGTGELFF.

Ten or more counts support this clonotype. This chain joins TRBV12-3 or TRBV12-4 and TRBJ2-3; D may be TRBD1 or TRBD2 (5 bases each). This CDR3 comprises 12 residues. V lost 6 bases to trimming and J lost 2 bases, with 6 bases between them. CDR3 sequence: CASRGPTDTQYF. Written as DNA, the CDR3 is TGTGCCAGCAGGGGACCCACAGATACGCAGTATTTT.

Comment on this clonotype: The likely explanation is a read error, given a far larger clone one base away. The chain carries TRBV11-2 and TRBJ2-1; TRBD2 is a possible D gene (6 bases). The assigned J gene may be wrong: the sequence end matches TRBJ2-3 better. Germline V lookup: CDR1 SGHAT, CDR2 FQNNGV. The CDR3 loop spans 15 amino acids. CDR3 in DNA: TGTGCCAGCAGAGGACTATCGACCAAAGGCGATACGCAGTATTTT. It specifies CASRGLSTKGDTQYF.

The J gene is TRBJ2-1, the V gene TRBV28; 13 bases map to TRBD2. V shed 4 bases, J shed 4 bases, and the junction held 4 bases outside the gene matches. The CDR3 extends over 16 amino acids. The germline V gene has CDR1 MDHEN and CDR2 SYDVKM. Here the CDR3 reads CASSSWGLAGYNEQFF. The DNA for the CDR3 is TGTGCCAGCAGTTCCTGGGGACTAGCGGGATACAATGAGCAGTTCTTC.

This clonotype was detected a few times. The CDR3 DNA reads as TGTGCCAGTAGGCGGCGGGGGAGGGGAACCGGGGAGCTGTTTTTT. Translating gives CASRRRGRGTGELFF. The chain links TRBV7-2 to TRBJ2-2; TRBD2 aligns across 7 bases. The CDR3 consists of 15 residues. The V gene end was trimmed by 9 bases and the J gene end by 5 bases; junction bases not matched to a gene: 12. Germline V gives CDR1 SGHTA, CDR2 FQGNSA.